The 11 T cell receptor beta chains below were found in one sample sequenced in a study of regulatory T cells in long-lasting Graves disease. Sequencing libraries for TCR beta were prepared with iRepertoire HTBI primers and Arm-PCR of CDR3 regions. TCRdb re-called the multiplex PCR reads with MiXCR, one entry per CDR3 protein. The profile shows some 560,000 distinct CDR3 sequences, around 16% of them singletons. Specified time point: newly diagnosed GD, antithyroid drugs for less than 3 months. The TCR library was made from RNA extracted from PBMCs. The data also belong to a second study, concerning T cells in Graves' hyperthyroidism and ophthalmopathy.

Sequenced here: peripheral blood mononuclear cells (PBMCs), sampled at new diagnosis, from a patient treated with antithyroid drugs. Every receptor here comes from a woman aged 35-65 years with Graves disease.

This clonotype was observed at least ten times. The chain's CDR3 is CASPPGGGYTF. CDR3 in DNA: TGTGCCAGCCCTCCCGGGGGGGGCTACACCTTC. This sequence joins TRBV11-2 and TRBJ1-2; possibly TRBD1 for D (5 bases). Germline loops: CDR1 SGHAT, CDR2 FQNNGV. Between the trimmed V and J ends, which lost 8 bases and 8 bases, there was a span of 12 bases. This CDR3 spans 11 amino acids. Filled out from reference TRBV11-2 and TRBJ1-2, the complete variable domain reads EAGVAQSPRYKIIEKRQSVAFWCNPISGHATLYWYQQILGQGPKLLIQFQNNGVVDDSQLPKDRFSAERLKGVDSTLKIQPAKLEDSAVYLCASPPGGGYTFGSGTRLTVV.

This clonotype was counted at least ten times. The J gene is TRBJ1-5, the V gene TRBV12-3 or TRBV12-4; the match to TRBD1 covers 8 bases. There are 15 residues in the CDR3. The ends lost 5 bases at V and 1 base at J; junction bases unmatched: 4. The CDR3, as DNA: TGTGCCAGCAGTGACCGGACAGGGAGCAATCAGCCCCAGCATTTT. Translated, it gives CASSDRTGSNQPQHF.

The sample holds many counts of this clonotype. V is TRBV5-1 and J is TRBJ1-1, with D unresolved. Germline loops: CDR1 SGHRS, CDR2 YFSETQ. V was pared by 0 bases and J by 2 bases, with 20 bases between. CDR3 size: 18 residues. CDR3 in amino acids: CASSLVGTYLGGNTEAFF. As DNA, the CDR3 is TGCGCCAGCAGCTTGGTAGGAACTTATTTAGGCGGAAACACTGAAGCTTTCTTT.

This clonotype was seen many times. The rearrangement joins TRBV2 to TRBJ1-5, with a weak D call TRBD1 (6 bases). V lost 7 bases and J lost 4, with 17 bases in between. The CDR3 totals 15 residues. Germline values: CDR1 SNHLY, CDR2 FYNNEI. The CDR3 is CASKLRGVLNQPQHF. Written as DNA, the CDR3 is TGTGCCAGCAAGCTGAGGGGGGTTTTGAATCAGCCCCAGCATTTT.

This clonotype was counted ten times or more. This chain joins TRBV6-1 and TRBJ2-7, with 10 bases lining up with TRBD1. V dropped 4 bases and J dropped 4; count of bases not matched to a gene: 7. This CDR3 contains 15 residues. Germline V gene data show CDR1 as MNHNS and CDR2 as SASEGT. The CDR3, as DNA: TGTGCCAGCAGTGTATCGGGGACAGGGGTATACGAGCAGTACTTC. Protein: CASSVSGTGVYEQYF.

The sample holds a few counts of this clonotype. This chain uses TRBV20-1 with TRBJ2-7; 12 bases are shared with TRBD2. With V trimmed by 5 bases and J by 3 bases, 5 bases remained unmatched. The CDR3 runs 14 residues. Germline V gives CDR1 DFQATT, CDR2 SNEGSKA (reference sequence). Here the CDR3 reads CSAPSGGADYEQYF. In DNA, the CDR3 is TGCAGTGCTCCTAGCGGGGGGGCCGACTACGAGCAGTACTTC.

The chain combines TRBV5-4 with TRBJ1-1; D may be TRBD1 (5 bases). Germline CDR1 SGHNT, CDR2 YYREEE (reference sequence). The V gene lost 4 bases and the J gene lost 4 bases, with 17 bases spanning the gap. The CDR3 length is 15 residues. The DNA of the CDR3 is TGTGCCAGCAGCCTTCCTTCCCGGGGGGGCACTGAAGCTTTCTTT. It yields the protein CASSLPSRGGTEAFF. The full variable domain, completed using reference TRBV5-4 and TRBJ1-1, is ETGVTQSPTHLIKTRGQQVTLRCSSQSGHNTVSWYQQALGQGPQFIFQYYREEENGRGNFPPRFSGLQFPNYSSELNVNALELDDSALYLCASSLPSRGGTEAFFGQGTRLTVV.

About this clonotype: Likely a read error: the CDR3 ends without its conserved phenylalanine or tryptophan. DNA of the CDR3: TGTGCCATCAGTGAGGGGACACTTAGCAATCAGCCCCAGCATTCT. Protein: CAISEGTLSNQPQHS. The chain is built from TRBV10-3 and TRBJ1-5; the D gene is possibly TRBD1 (6 bases). The CDR3 has 15 amino acids. V lost 2 bases and J lost 0, with 8 bases in between. The V gene's germline CDR1 is ENHRY and CDR2 SYGVKD.

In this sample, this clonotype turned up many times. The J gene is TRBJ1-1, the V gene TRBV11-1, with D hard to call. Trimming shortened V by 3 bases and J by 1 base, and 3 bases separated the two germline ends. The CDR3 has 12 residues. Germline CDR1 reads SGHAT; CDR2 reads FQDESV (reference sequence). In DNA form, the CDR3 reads TGTGCCAGCAGCTTCTGGAACACTGAAGCTTTCTTT. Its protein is CASSFWNTEAFF.

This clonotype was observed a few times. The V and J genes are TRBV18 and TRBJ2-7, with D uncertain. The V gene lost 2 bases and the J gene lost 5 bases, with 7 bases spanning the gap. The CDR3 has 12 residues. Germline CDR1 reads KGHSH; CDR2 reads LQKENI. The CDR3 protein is CASSPDPNEQYF. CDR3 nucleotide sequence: TGTGCCAGCTCACCAGATCCCAACGAGCAGTACTTC.

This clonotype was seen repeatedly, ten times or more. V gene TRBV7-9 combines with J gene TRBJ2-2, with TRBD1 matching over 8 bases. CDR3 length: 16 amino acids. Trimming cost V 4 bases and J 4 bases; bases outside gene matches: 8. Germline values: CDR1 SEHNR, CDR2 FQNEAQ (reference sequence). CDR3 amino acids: CASSSRTGRSTGELFF. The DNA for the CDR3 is TGTGCCAGCAGCTCTAGGACAGGGCGAAGCACCGGGGAGCTGTTTTTT.